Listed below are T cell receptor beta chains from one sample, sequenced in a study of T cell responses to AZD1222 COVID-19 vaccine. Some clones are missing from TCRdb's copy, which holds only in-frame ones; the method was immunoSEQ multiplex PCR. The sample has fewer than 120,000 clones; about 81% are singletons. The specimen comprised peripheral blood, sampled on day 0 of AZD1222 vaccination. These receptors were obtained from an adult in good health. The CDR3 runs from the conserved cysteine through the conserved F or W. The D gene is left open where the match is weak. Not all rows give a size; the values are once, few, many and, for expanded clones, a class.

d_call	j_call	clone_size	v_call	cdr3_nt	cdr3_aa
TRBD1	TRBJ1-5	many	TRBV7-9	TGTGCCAGCAGCTTACAGGGGGGAGATCAGCCCCAGCATTTT	CASSLQGGDQPQHF
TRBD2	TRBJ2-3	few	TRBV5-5	TGTGCCAGCAGCCGGGAGGTTAGCGGGGGTCGGGGCACAGATACGCAGTATTTT	CASSREVSGGRGTDTQYF
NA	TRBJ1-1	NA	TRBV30	TGTGCCTGGAGTGTCGTGGGCACTGAAGCTTTCTTT	CAWSVVGTEAFF
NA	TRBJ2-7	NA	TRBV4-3	TGCGCCAGCAGCCAAGGAGGGGCCTACGAGCAGTACTTC	CASSQGGAYEQYF
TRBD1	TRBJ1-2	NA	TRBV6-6	TGTGCCAGCAACCCCAACTACGACAGGGATAACTATGGCTACACCTTC	CASNPNYDRDNYGYTF
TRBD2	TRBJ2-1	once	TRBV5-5	TGTGCCAGCAGCTTGGGTCTAGCGGGGGGGCTGAATGAGCAGTTCTTC	CASSLGLAGGLNEQFF
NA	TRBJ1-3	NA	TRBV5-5	TGTGCCAGCAGCCTCCTGGGGGGAGGAAACACCATATATTTT	CASSLLGGGNTIYF
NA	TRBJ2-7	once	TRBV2	TGTGCCAGCAGTGAGGCAGGGGCCCGTTCCTACGAGCAGTACTTC	CASSEAGARSYEQYF
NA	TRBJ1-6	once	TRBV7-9	TGTGCCAGCAGTCCCTCCGGACCCTATAATTCACCCCTCCACTTT	CASSPSGPYNSPLHF
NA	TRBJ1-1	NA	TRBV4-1	TGCGCCAGCAGCCGATCGGACCCTCACACTGAAGCTTTCTTT	CASSRSDPHTEAFF
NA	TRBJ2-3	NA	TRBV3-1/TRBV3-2	TGTGCCAGCAGCCAAGCCCCTAGGGGGACAGATACGCAGTATTTT	CASSQAPRGTDTQYF
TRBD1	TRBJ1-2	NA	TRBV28	TGTGCCAGCAGTGGGACAGGGAATGGCTACACCTTC	CASSGTGNGYTF
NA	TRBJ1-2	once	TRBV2	TGTGCCAGCAGTCTCTATCACAGTAACTATGGCTACACCTTC	CASSLYHSNYGYTF
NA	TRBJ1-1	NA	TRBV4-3	TGCGCCAGCAGCCAAGGGGGGGACGCTGAAGCTTTCTTT	CASSQGGDAEAFF
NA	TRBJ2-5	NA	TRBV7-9	TGTGCCAGCAACCCCAGGGGGGGACCTCACCAAGAGACCCAGTACTTC	CASNPRGGPHQETQYF
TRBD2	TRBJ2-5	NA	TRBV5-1	TGCGCCAGCAGAGGCGGGGGTGAAGGATTAGAGACCCAGTACTTC	CASRGGGEGLETQYF
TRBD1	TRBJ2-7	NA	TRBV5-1	TGCGCCAGCAGCGAAGGGACAGGGCTCGACGAGCAGTACTTC	CASSEGTGLDEQYF
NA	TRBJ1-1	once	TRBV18	TGTGCCAGCTCACCACTAAATAAGAACACTGAAGCTTTCTTT	CASSPLNKNTEAFF
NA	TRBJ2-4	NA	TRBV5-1	TGCGCCAGCAGCCTGAATTCTGACACGACCAAAAACATTCAGTACTTC	CASSLNSDTTKNIQYF
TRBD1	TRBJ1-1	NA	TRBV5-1	TGCGCCAGCTCTCAGGGGGACGCTGAAGCTTTCTTT	CASSQGDAEAFF
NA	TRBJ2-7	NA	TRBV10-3	TGTGCCATCAGTGAGTGGAGGGGGCCTTCCTACGAGCAGTACTTC	CAISEWRGPSYEQYF
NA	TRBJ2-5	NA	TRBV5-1	TGCGCCAGCAGCTTGGTTGGGGAGACCCAGTACTTC	CASSLVGETQYF